This TCR beta chain was obtained from a study of blood T cell repertoires in COVID-19. Study summary: Sites across the United States, Italy and Spain contributed samples from acute and convalescent COVID-19. The cDNA or gDNA used as material had been derived from T cells, B-cell-depleted T cells, or PBMCs.

How the authors handled the data: For nucleated cells, counts were estimated from reference gene primer amplification. Only in-frame clones appear in the TCRdb table, and some are missing; sequencing was by immunoSEQ multiplex PCR. The DNA was the basis for D and trimming; V, J and clone size are from that table. The repertoire holds about 380,000 clones, with 70% to 90% as singletons. The CDR3 totals 17 residues. The ends lost 4 bases at V and 7 bases at J; junction bases unmatched: 13. In germline, CDR1 is PRHDT, CDR2 FYEKMQ (reference sequence). The gene calls are TRBV13 and TRBJ1-6; 7 nucleotides line up with TRBD1. Sequenced sample: peripheral blood. The TCR comes from a middle-aged man with acute or convalescent COVID-19. The CDR3 bases are TGTGCCAGCAGCTCCGGACACCAACAGGGGTCCAATTCACCCCTCCACTTT. Translated: CASSSGHQQGSNSPLHF.